These 14 T cell receptor beta chains were sequenced from one sample in a study of T cell responses to AZD1222 COVID-19 vaccine. Sequencing was performed with immunoSEQ multiplex PCR; in TCRdb, only in-frame clones are kept and a portion is missing. The sample contains about 120,000 clones, approximately 91% of which appear only once. This sample comprised peripheral blood, obtained on day 0 of AZD1222 vaccination. These receptors all stem from an adult in good health.

This rearrangement joins TRBV5-4 to TRBJ2-1; D is unresolved. CDR1 is SGHNT and CDR2 is YYREEE in the germline V gene (reference sequence). The ends were cut back, 4 bases at V and 6 bases at J, with 11 bases in the middle. The CDR3 length is 13 residues. The CDR3 nucleotides are TGTGCCAGCAGCCCAGGTAGTTCCAATGAGCAGTTCTTC. It yields the protein CASSPGSSNEQFF.

This CDR3 is CASSWGTEAFF. CDR3 nucleotides: TGTGCCAGCAGTTGGGGGACTGAAGCTTTCTTT. The chain joins TRBV28 to TRBJ1-1, with D tentatively TRBD1 (5 bases). Trimming shortened V by 4 bases and J by 5 bases, and 5 bases separated the two germline ends. Germline V CDR1 and CDR2: MDHEN, SYDVKM. CDR3 size: 11 residues. Filled out from reference TRBV28 and TRBJ1-1, the complete variable domain reads DVKVTQSSRYLVKRTGEKVFLECVQDMDHENMFWYRQDPGLGLRLIYFSYDVKMKEKGDIPEGYSVSREKKERFSLILESASTNQTSMYLCASSWGTEAFFGQGTRLTVV.

The chain has TRBV2 and TRBJ1-2, with a tentative D call TRBD1 (5 bases). The CDR3 runs 13 residues. Per the germline V gene, CDR1 is SNHLY and CDR2 is FYNNEI. Trimming pared 9 bases from V and 7 bases from J, leaving 18 bases between. Here the CDR3 DNA reads TGTGCCAGTAGGCTAGGGGCGTCGGGTGGCTACACCTTC. As protein: CASRLGASGGYTF.

This clone was seen once. The J gene is TRBJ2-3, the V gene TRBV9, with 8 bases fitting TRBD2. V shed 0 bases, J shed 4 bases, and the junction held 4 bases outside the gene matches. Germline V gene data show CDR1 as SGDLS and CDR2 as YYNGEE. The CDR3 totals 15 residues. The CDR3 region is CASSVAGGWADTQYF. CDR3 DNA sequence: TGTGCCAGCAGCGTAGCGGGAGGGTGGGCAGATACGCAGTATTTT.

This sequence joins TRBV5-5 and TRBJ2-7; 9 bases align to TRBD1. Germline V lookup: CDR1 SGHKS, CDR2 YYEKEE (reference sequence). V was pared by 4 bases and J by 4 bases, with 12 bases of the junction left unmatched. The CDR3 totals 16 residues. The CDR3 coding sequence is TGTGCCAGCAGCCCAACATGGGACAGGGCCCCGTACGAGCAGTACTTC. Amino acid sequence: CASSPTWDRAPYEQYF.

The chain carries TRBV11-2 and TRBJ2-1, with TRBD2 matching over 9 bases. The ends lost 1 base at V and 7 bases at J; junction bases unmatched: 11. This CDR3 is built from 17 residues. Germline assignment: CDR1 SGHAT and CDR2 FQNNGV. The CDR3 reads CASSLGPAGGPGNEQFF. The CDR3 nucleotides are TGTGCCAGCAGCTTAGGTCCCGCGGGAGGGCCGGGGAATGAGCAGTTCTTC.

The chain carries TRBV5-6 and TRBJ1-5; D is ambiguous. In germline, CDR1 is SGHDT, CDR2 YYEEEE. The V end was cut by 3 bases, the J end by 2 bases, with 12 bases between. This CDR3 is built from 15 residues. Here the CDR3 DNA reads TGTGCCAGCAGCTCCACAGTGTCCGGCAATCAGCCCCAGCATTTT. This codes for CASSSTVSGNQPQHF. Complete variable domain (other parts from reference TRBV5-6 and TRBJ1-5): DAGVTQSPTHLIKTRGQQVTLRCSPKSGHDTVSWYQQALGQGPQFIFQYYEEEERQRGNFPDRFSGHQFPNYSSELNVNALLLGDSALYLCASSSTVSGNQPQHFGDGTRLSIL.

V usage is TRBV30 and J usage is TRBJ2-5; TRBD1 matches at 7 bases. The CDR3 covers 14 residues. The trim removed 2 bases at V and 4 bases at J, leaving 7 bases unmatched. CDR1 and CDR2 (germline): GTSNPN, SVGIG (reference sequence). CDR3 sequence (DNA): TGTGCCTGGAGTAAAGGGGGCCGAGGAGAGACCCAGTACTTC. It encodes CAWSKGGRGETQYF.

The rearrangement uses TRBV30 and TRBJ1-5, with D possibly TRBD1 on 6 matching bases. V lost 3 bases and J 6 bases, leaving 12 bases between the germline ends. The CDR3 contains 13 residues. CDR1 and CDR2 from the germline V gene are GTSNPN and SVGIG (reference sequence). CDR3: CAWRGGIGQPQHF. DNA for the CDR3: TGTGCCTGGAGAGGGGGAATCGGTCAGCCCCAGCATTTT.

The chain couples TRBV29-1 to TRBJ2-3, with D possibly matching TRBD2 (5 bases). The CDR3 covers 11 residues. Germline V gene data show CDR1 as SQVTM and CDR2 as ANQGSEA. Trimming removed 1 base at V and 6 bases at J, with 5 bases between. CDR3 sequence reads: CSVEAGDTQYF. Here the CDR3 DNA reads TGCAGCGTTGAAGCGGGGGATACGCAGTATTTT.

The CDR3 DNA is TGTGCCTGGAGTGGCGGGATATCGAACACCGGGGAGCTGTTTTTT. Protein: CAWSGGISNTGELFF. This rearrangement joins TRBV30 to TRBJ2-2; maybe TRBD2 (6 bases). There are 15 residues in the CDR3. Trimming left V 1 base short and J 0 bases short, with 9 bases between. From germline, CDR1 is GTSNPN and CDR2 SVGIG (reference sequence).

This clone was counted a few times. This chain joins TRBV4-1 and TRBJ1-2; D is undetermined. The V gene lost 0 bases and the J gene lost 8 bases, with 22 bases spanning the gap. CDR3 length: 17 residues. The germline CDR1 and CDR2 sequences are MGHRA and YSYEKL. CDR3 loop: CASSQDGVWTIQEGYTF. CDR3 sequence (DNA): TGCGCCAGCAGCCAAGATGGGGTGTGGACGATACAAGAGGGCTACACCTTC.

The chain couples TRBV21-1 to TRBJ2-7; the table's D call, TRBD2, has no DNA check behind it. TRBV21-1 is a documented pseudogene. The CDR3 runs 14 residues. CDR3 sequence: CASLRGLAAYEQYF. The CDR3 DNA reads TGTGCCAGCCTGAGGGGACTAGCGGCCTACGAGCAGTACTTC.

This chain connects TRBV10-3 to TRBJ1-2; possibly TRBD1 for D (6 bases). The length of the CDR3 is 16 residues. Germline CDR1 and CDR2: ENHRY and SYGVKD. Trimming removed 0 bases from V and 4 bases from J, with 15 bases in between. CDR3 bases: TGTGCCATCAGTGAGTCGACGGGGGGCTCGGGCTATGGCTACACCTTC. This translates into CAISESTGGSGYGYTF.